These 12 T cell receptor beta chains share one sample of origin, sequenced in a study of T cells expressing NK-cell markers. TCRdb re-called the 5' RACE reads; one entry per CDR3 protein, DNA not given. This table lists 300,000 to 500,000 distinct CDR3 sequences. Sequencing was carried out using blood T cells: a sorted CD56 or NKG2C T cell subset, CD4+ or CD8+ T cells, or bulk PBMC T cells (not recorded which). These receptors all stem from a woman between 45 and 60 years old in good health.

The V call is TRBV5-6, the J call TRBJ2-3; the D call from TCRdb, TRBD1, cannot be confirmed without DNA. In germline, CDR1 is SGHDT, CDR2 YYEEEE. The CDR3 has 14 amino acids. CDR3 protein: CASSTDRGPDTQYF.

This chain connects TRBV29-1 to TRBJ2-6; TCRdb's assignment of TRBD2 cannot be checked, as there is no DNA. Germline lookup yields CDR1 SQVTM and CDR2 ANQGSEA. The CDR3 extends over 15 amino acids. CDR3 in amino acids: CSVELWEAGANVLTF. Supplemented by reference TRBV29-1 and TRBJ2-6, the full variable domain reads SAVISQKPSRDICQRGTSLTIQCQVDSQVTMMFWYRQQPGQSLTLIATANQGSEATYESGFVIDKFPISRPNLTFSTLTVSNMSPEDSSIYLCSVELWEAGANVLTFGAGSRLTVL.

The chain recombines TRBV2 with TRBJ2-2. This CDR3 has 14 residues. Germline assignment: CDR1 SNHLY and CDR2 FYNNEI. The CDR3 protein is CASTRTDNTGELFF.

This chain joins TRBV20-1 and TRBJ2-1; TCRdb picks TRBD1, but there is no DNA to check that call. Germline CDR1 and CDR2: DFQATT and SNEGSKA (reference sequence). The CDR3 has 13 amino acids. CDR3 sequence: CSADGQLGNEQFF.

The chain joins TRBV12-3 or TRBV12-4 to TRBJ1-3; checking the TCRdb D call of TRBD1 is not possible without DNA. CDR3 size: 12 residues. The CDR3 sequence is CAWGASGNTIYF.

V is TRBV10-3 and J is TRBJ2-5; with no DNA, the TCRdb D assignment of TRBD1 cannot be verified. Per the germline V gene, CDR1 is ENHRY and CDR2 is SYGVKD. This CDR3 spans 14 amino acids. CDR3 protein: CAISGGLLGETQYF.

CDR3 sequence: CAISESLAGNEQFF. The rearrangement uses TRBV10-3 and TRBJ2-1. The CDR3 sequence is 14 residues long. CDR1 and CDR2 (germline): ENHRY, SYGVKD.

The chain couples TRBV7-9 to TRBJ1-2; there is no DNA to check the TCRdb D call of TRBD1. The germline gives CDR1 SEHNR, CDR2 FQNEAQ (reference sequence). This CDR3 region has 16 residues. CDR3 protein: CASSLDVNTGGRGYTF.

V usage is TRBV20-1 and J usage is TRBJ1-1. CDR1 is DFQATT, CDR2 SNEGSKA, per germline (reference sequence). The CDR3 totals 15 residues. CDR3 protein: CSARDLVLWNTEAFF.

The rearrangement uses TRBV3-1 and TRBJ2-1; checking the TCRdb D call of TRBD1 is not possible without DNA. This CDR3 contains 12 residues. The germline gives CDR1 LGHDT, CDR2 YNNKEL (reference sequence). This chain's CDR3 is CASWGGNNEQFF.

The chain recombines TRBV29-1 with TRBJ2-7; without DNA, the TCRdb call of TRBD1 cannot be checked. There are 15 residues in the CDR3. Germline V lookup: CDR1 SQVTM, CDR2 ANQGSEA. CDR3 sequence reads: CSVEAPGTGTGEQYF.

The chain couples TRBV5-1 to TRBJ2-3; TCRdb's D call of TRBD2 is untestable without DNA. The CDR3 has 20 residues. Germline V CDR1 and CDR2: SGHRS, YFSETQ. CDR3 protein: CASSLPRELAGGTSTDTQYF.